Presented here are 22 T cell receptor beta chains from one specimen sequenced in a study of neoadjuvant nivolumab and ipilimumab in lung cancer. Measured with immunoSEQ multiplex PCR; TCRdb has only the in-frame clones, and not every one. The sample records about 4,300 clones, more than 80% being singletons. The sample consisted of normal lung tissue adjacent to the tumor, taken after neoadjuvant nivolumab, alone or with ipilimumab, at or shortly before surgery. The origin of the receptors is an adult with non-small cell lung cancer. Some clones in this sample may be carry-over from other donors' samples.

As DNA, the CDR3 is TGTGCCAGCTCACAGGGCACCGGGGAGCTGTTTTTT. It encodes CASSQGTGELFF. The chain joins TRBV18 to TRBJ2-2, with D unclear. The CDR3 extends over 12 amino acids. V lost 4 bases to trimming and J lost 4 bases, with 4 bases between them. Germline V gene data show CDR1 as KGHSH and CDR2 as LQKENI.

The genes are TRBV5-4 and TRBJ2-1, with no clear D. CDR3 length equals 14 residues. The germline V and J ends were trimmed by 6 bases and 0 bases, with 10 bases remaining between them. The V gene's germline CDR1 is SGHNT and CDR2 YYREEE (reference sequence). The CDR3 nucleotides are TGTGCCAGCACGGTAGGAATCTCCTACAATGAGCAGTTCTTC. It is translated as CASTVGISYNEQFF.

This clone was picked up a small number of times. V gene TRBV30 combines with J gene TRBJ1-5; 8 bases agree with TRBD1. From germline, CDR1 is GTSNPN and CDR2 SVGIG (reference sequence). The ends lost 5 bases at V and 2 bases at J; junction bases unmatched: 5. This CDR3 comprises 14 residues. The CDR3 nucleotides are TGTGCCTGGGGACAGGGATTGGGCAATCAGCCCCAGCATTTT. This translates into CAWGQGLGNQPQHF.

The V call is TRBV6-5, the J call TRBJ1-2; D not certain. Trimming stripped 6 bases from V and 2 bases from J, with 13 bases between. This CDR3 comprises 14 residues. From germline, CDR1 is MNHEY and CDR2 SVGAGI. CDR3 sequence (DNA): TGTGCCAGCAGCCCCCGGGCCCCCAACTATGGCTACACCTTC. Translating gives CASSPRAPNYGYTF.

The chain joins TRBV7-9 to TRBJ1-5, with TRBD1 as a possible D gene (6 bases). Trimming left V 5 bases short and J 7 bases short, with 9 bases between. The CDR3 runs to 12 residues. Germline CDR1 reads SEHNR; CDR2 reads FQNEAQ (reference sequence). The DNA for the CDR3 is TGTGCCAGCAGCCAGGGGCCCCAGCCCCAGCATTTT. Residues: CASSQGPQPQHF.

The chain uses TRBV5-1 and TRBJ2-5, with 11 positions matching TRBD2. Germline V gene lookup returns CDR1 SGHRS and CDR2 YFSETQ. V dropped 4 bases and J dropped 5; count of bases not matched to a gene: 10. The CDR3 contains 16 residues. CDR3 nucleotide sequence: TGCGCCAGCAGCCCGATGCTAGCGGGAGGTCTCGAGACCCAGTACTTC. Its protein is CASSPMLAGGLETQYF.

The chain combines TRBV27 with TRBJ2-7; D not resolved. The germline V gene encodes CDR1 MNHEY and CDR2 SMNVEV (reference sequence). The ends were cut back, 6 bases at V and 6 bases at J, with 18 bases in the middle. The CDR3 has 14 amino acids. CDR3 in amino acids: CASRQTEAGGEQYF. The CDR3 coding sequence is TGTGCCAGCAGACAGACCGAGGCCGGCGGCGAGCAGTACTTC.

This sequence joins TRBV30 and TRBJ2-7; no clear D. CDR1 and CDR2 (germline): GTSNPN, SVGIG (reference sequence). The CDR3 runs 13 residues. V was trimmed by 3 bases and J by 7 bases, leaving 16 bases between them. The CDR3, as DNA: TGTGCCTGGAGCCGACCTTACTTCCCGGAGCAGTACTTC. Protein sequence: CAWSRPYFPEQYF.

Only a few counts were recorded for this clone. The chain recombines TRBV29-1 with TRBJ1-2, with 9 bases lining up with TRBD1. The CDR3 is 14 amino acids. Trimming at V came to 6 bases and at J to 7 bases, leaving 12 bases not matched to a gene. Germline V gene sequence: CDR1 SQVTM, CDR2 ANQGSEA. The CDR3 region has the DNA TGCAGCGTGACGACCGGGACAGGGCTTTCTGGCTACACCTTC. Translating gives CSVTTGTGLSGYTF.

By share, this clone counts as large. The chain employs TRBV7-3 and TRBJ2-7, with 7 bases fitting TRBD2. The germline V gene has CDR1 SGHTA and CDR2 FQGTGA. This CDR3 comprises 13 residues. J lost 6 bases, V lost 3 bases, and 5 bases had no gene match. The CDR3 DNA reads TGTGCCAGCAGCTTCGGGGGGAAGAGCGAGCAGTACTTC. Amino acid sequence: CASSFGGKSEQYF.

The CDR3 loop reads CASSQDWDEQFF. CDR3 DNA: TGCGCCAGCAGCCAAGATTGGGATGAGCAGTTCTTC. The chain couples TRBV4-3 to TRBJ2-1; no firm D call. Germline V gene lookup returns CDR1 LGHNA and CDR2 YSLEER. V was cut by 0 bases and J by 8 bases, with 5 bases left in between. The CDR3 spans 12 residues.

The chain employs TRBV5-1 and TRBJ2-7, with a weak D call TRBD2 (7 bases). The CDR3 is made up of 15 amino acids. Germline CDR1 SGHRS, CDR2 YFSETQ. Trimming cost V 5 bases and J 2 bases, with 17 bases left between them. Written as DNA, the CDR3 is TGCGCCAGCAGACAGACTGGGGGGGCAACCTACGAGCAGTACTTC. Amino acids: CASRQTGGATYEQYF.

The V gene is TRBV10-3, the J gene TRBJ1-5; 11 bases agree with TRBD1. The CDR3 is 15 amino acids. Germline V gives CDR1 ENHRY, CDR2 SYGVKD. J was trimmed by 6 bases and V by 4 bases; bases with no gene match: 5. The CDR3 nucleotides read TGTGCCATCAGTGGCGGACAGGGGGCGGGTCAGCCCCAGCATTTT. It specifies CAISGGQGAGQPQHF.

The chain recombines TRBV4-2 with TRBJ2-7, with TRBD1 identical over 7 bases. The CDR3 covers 15 residues. Germline-derived CDR1 and CDR2 are LGHNA and YNFKEQ. Trimming removed 5 bases from V and 1 base from J; junction bases left unmatched: 8. The DNA of the CDR3 is TGTGCCAGCAGCGCCGGGACAGAAGGTTCCTACGAGCAGTACTTC. Residues: CASSAGTEGSYEQYF.

This clone was seen more than once but under ten times. This chain uses TRBV4-1 with TRBJ2-3; D perhaps matches TRBD2 (7 bases). Germline V gene lookup returns CDR1 MGHRA and CDR2 YSYEKL. CDR3 length: 18 residues. V dropped 2 bases and J dropped 3 bases, with 21 bases sitting between them. The CDR3 is CASSQRELRGAGTDTQYF. CDR3 DNA sequence: TGCGCCAGCAGCCAAAGAGAGCTTCGGGGGGCTGGTACAGATACGCAGTATTTT.

This clone was seen a handful of times. This rearrangement joins TRBV5-4 to TRBJ2-5, with D maybe TRBD2 (5 bases). This CDR3 is 14 amino acids long. The ends were cut back, 5 bases at V and 4 bases at J, with 15 bases in the middle. The germline V gene has CDR1 SGHNT and CDR2 YYREEE (reference sequence). The CDR3 loop is CASSPDYVRETQYF. In nucleotides, the CDR3 is TGTGCCAGCAGTCCAGACTACGTGCGAGAGACCCAGTACTTC.

The rearrangement links TRBV6-1 to TRBJ1-5; D perhaps matches TRBD1 (5 bases). V shed 7 bases and J shed 7 bases, with 14 bases lying between them. Germline V gives CDR1 MNHNS, CDR2 SASEGT. The CDR3 is 13 residues long. As DNA, the CDR3 is TGTGCCAGCACCGAGGCTGGGGGGCAGCCCCAGCATTTT. Protein sequence: CASTEAGGQPQHF.

V gene TRBV27 combines with J gene TRBJ2-2, with 9 bases matching TRBD2. The CDR3 spans 17 residues. V shed 6 bases and J 3 bases; nucleotides not matched to a gene: 11. Germline CDR1 and CDR2: MNHEY and SMNVEV (reference sequence). CDR3 nucleotides: TGTGCCAGCAGCATCAGAGGCGGGGGGGCCGACACCGGGGAGCTGTTTTTT. It specifies CASSIRGGGADTGELFF.

The V call is TRBV27, the J call TRBJ1-5, with 10 bases lining up with TRBD1. The ends lost 2 bases at V and 0 bases at J; junction bases unmatched: 4. The CDR3 has 17 amino acids. Germline V gene sequence: CDR1 MNHEY, CDR2 SMNVEV (reference sequence). The CDR3 nucleotides read TGTGCCAGCAGTTTAACTGGACAGGGGGATAGCAATCAGCCCCAGCATTTT. Its protein product is CASSLTGQGDSNQPQHF.

This rearrangement joins TRBV7-2 to TRBJ2-3; D unclear. The V gene lost 7 bases and the J gene lost 3 bases, with 14 bases spanning the gap. CDR3 size: 14 residues. Per the germline V gene, CDR1 is SGHTA and CDR2 is FQGNSA. CDR3 in amino acids: CASNPGSDTDTQYF. In nucleotides, the CDR3 is TGTGCCAGCAACCCGGGCAGCGATACAGATACGCAGTATTTT.

V and J are TRBV29-1 and TRBJ1-4; D unresolved. Germline values: CDR1 SQVTM, CDR2 ANQGSEA. The germline V and J ends were trimmed by 5 bases and 8 bases, with 12 bases remaining between them. The CDR3 consists of 12 residues. CDR3 loop: CSVLVPGEKLFF. DNA of the CDR3: TGCAGCGTTCTGGTCCCTGGGGAAAAACTGTTTTTT.

This CDR3 reads CATSRQGARGTDTQYF. The CDR3 DNA is TGTGCCACCAGCAGACAGGGGGCGCGGGGCACAGATACGCAGTATTTT. V gene TRBV15 combines with J gene TRBJ2-3, with 8 bases matching TRBD1. J gave up 1 base and V 2 bases, and 5 bases lay outside the gene matches. The CDR3 loop spans 16 amino acids. Germline V CDR1 and CDR2: LNHNV, YYDKDF (reference sequence). Based on the CDR3 plus reference TRBV15 and TRBJ2-3, the full variable domain is DAMVIQNPRYQVTQFGKPVTLSCSQTLNHNVMYWYQQKSSQAPKLLFHYYDKDFNNEADTPDNFQSRRPNTSFCFLDIRSPGLGDTAMYLCATSRQGARGTDTQYFGPGTRLTVL.